Listed below are T cell receptor beta chains from one sample, sequenced in a study of cytomegalovirus exposure and HLA in healthy donors. Here immunoSEQ multiplex PCR was the method, and the copy in TCRdb shows in-frame clones only, minus some. Listed are around 64,000 clones; around 2.4% falls within the top ten. Sample: PBMCs. These receptors came from a female donor in good health and CMV-seropositive. Both conserved end residues are part of each CDR3. Fields, in order: CDR3 length, V gene, J gene, D gene, CDR3 protein. D genes are given only for firm matches.

12,TRBV28,TRBJ1-2,.,CATGLWDGTTSF
14,TRBV6-1,TRBJ1-1,.,CASSASELAESAFF
12,TRBV29-1,TRBJ2-1,.,CSGVFGEVEQFF
18,TRBV18,TRBJ2-7,TRBD2,CASSPPLAGGLSSYEQYF
14,TRBV30,TRBJ2-2,TRBD1,CAWRGQMNTGELFF
15,TRBV15,TRBJ2-3,TRBD2,CATSNPTSVTDTQYF
15,TRBV6-5,TRBJ1-1,.,CASSYRVIMNTEAFF
16,TRBV9,TRBJ1-1,TRBD1,CASSVVDRGPNTEAFF
13,TRBV2,TRBJ1-1,.,CASRGDWNTEAFF
13,TRBV7-9,TRBJ2-1,.,CASNGVNFDEQFF
14,TRBV7-3,TRBJ2-7,TRBD1,CASSLLGQGGEQYF
14,TRBV7-2,TRBJ1-4,TRBD1,CASSPGTGGGKLFF
13,TRBV6-1,TRBJ1-1,.,CASSRGWDTEAFF
17,TRBV15,TRBJ1-1,.,CATSTSRSLSMNTEAFF
14,TRBV28,TRBJ1-1,.,CASSTPARDSEAFF
14,TRBV5-1,TRBJ2-7,TRBD2,CASSPSGGEYEQYF
18,TRBV18,TRBJ2-3,TRBD2,CASSPGQHSGIIADTQYF
11,TRBV30,TRBJ2-7,.,CAWSVGGEQYF
14,TRBV5-5,TRBJ1-2,.,CASNGDIGRYGYTF
16,TRBV25-1,TRBJ1-1,TRBD1,CASSDPMGQLNTEAFF
16,TRBV6-6,TRBJ2-3,.,CASSYGQGGTTDTQYF
10,TRBV19,TRBJ2-1,.,CATRGGEQFF
14,TRBV18,TRBJ1-5,.,CASSPPPGNQPQHF